The 20 T cell receptor beta chains given below trace back to one sample, sequenced in a study of shared clonotypes between healthy human individuals. Assay used: immunoSEQ multiplex PCR; TCRdb lists only in-frame clones, some missing. The sample records around 600,000 clones, 97% being singletons. Sequencing input: naive CD4+ T cells sorted from blood. Subset denoted: CD45RA+ positively selected. These receptors were taken from a woman aged 25-40 years in good health.

This clone was recorded only once. The chain has TRBV7-9 and TRBJ1-4; D is unresolved. The CDR3 loop spans 17 amino acids. V was shortened by 0 bases and J by 8 bases, with 19 bases between the two germline ends. CDR1 SEHNR and CDR2 FQNEAQ come from the germline V gene (reference sequence). Here the CDR3 reads CASSLARQRSSREKLFF. In nucleotides, the CDR3 is TGTGCCAGCAGCTTAGCGCGTCAGCGGAGTTCGAGGGAAAAACTGTTTTTT. The full variable domain, completed using reference TRBV7-9 and TRBJ1-4, is DTGVSQNPRHKITKRGQNVTFRCDPISEHNRLYWYRQTLGQGPEFLTYFQNEAQLEKSRLLSDRFSAERPKGSFSTLEIQRTEQGDSAMYLCASSLARQRSSREKLFFGSGTQLSVL.

The chain links TRBV6-5 to TRBJ1-2; 9 bases fit TRBD1. Germline-derived CDR1 and CDR2 are MNHEY and SVGAGI. With 5 bases clipped from V and 5 bases from J, the junction kept 0 bases outside the gene matches. The length of the CDR3 is 12 residues. CDR3 DNA: TGTGCCAGCAGTGACAGGGGGTATGGCTACACCTTC. Its translation is CASSDRGYGYTF.

Turning to this clone: At the DNA level, this CDR3 is encoded by other sequences in the same sample as well. This chain uses TRBV28 with TRBJ2-7; no definite D call. The V gene lost 8 bases and the J gene lost 2 bases, with 4 bases spanning the gap. Germline values: CDR1 MDHEN, CDR2 SYDVKM. The CDR3 totals 10 residues. Here the CDR3 reads CASGTYEQYF. The CDR3 bases are TGTGCCAGCGGGACCTACGAGCAGTACTTC.

The chain joins TRBV19 to TRBJ2-3, with 8 bases aligning to TRBD1. The junction had 18 bases not matched to a gene; V was cut back by 6 bases and J by 7 bases. The CDR3 sequence is 17 residues long. The germline V gene has CDR1 LNHDA and CDR2 SQIVND (reference sequence). The CDR3 loop is CASSLGGKQGARNTQYF. CDR3 nucleotide sequence: TGTGCCAGTAGCCTAGGGGGGAAGCAGGGGGCGCGGAATACGCAGTATTTT.

The chain combines TRBV6-5 with TRBJ1-3, with a weak D call TRBD1 (5 bases). CDR3 size: 16 residues. Trimming cost V 2 bases and J 0 bases, with 11 bases left between them. Germline V gene data show CDR1 as MNHEY and CDR2 as SVGAGI. The CDR3 DNA is TGTGCCAGCAGTTACCAAGGGGTCCCCTCTGGAAACACCATATATTTT. Translated: CASSYQGVPSGNTIYF.

This chain links TRBV6-5 with TRBJ1-4; D not certain. CDR3 length equals 15 residues. Trimming shortened V by 7 bases and J by 8 bases, and 20 bases separated the two germline ends. CDR1 is MNHEY and CDR2 is SVGAGI in the germline V gene. The CDR3 nucleotides read TGTGCCAGCACCCCGGGCTGGGCACTGAGAGAAAAACTGTTTTTT. This codes for CASTPGWALREKLFF.

Comments on this clone: Other DNA sequences in this specimen translate into the identical CDR3. The chain uses TRBV5-6 and TRBJ2-1, with 11 bases aligning to TRBD2. The junction had 2 bases not matched to a gene; V was cut back by 2 bases and J by 4 bases. Germline assignment: CDR1 SGHDT and CDR2 YYEEEE. This CDR3 has 15 amino acids. The CDR3 DNA reads as TGTGCCAGCAGCTTCACTAGCGGGAGTTACAATGAGCAGTTCTTC. Translating it yields CASSFTSGSYNEQFF.

The V call is TRBV7-8, the J call TRBJ1-3; D might be TRBD1 (6 bases). The CDR3 loop spans 15 amino acids. Germline CDR1 reads SGHVS; CDR2 reads FQNEAQ. V was shortened by 6 bases and J by 4 bases, with 16 bases between the two germline ends. In DNA, the CDR3 is TGTGCCAGCAGATCCACCGGGACACCAGGAAACACCATATATTTT. Amino acids: CASRSTGTPGNTIYF. The variable domain in full, with the rest retrieved from reference TRBV7-8 and TRBJ1-3, is GAGVSQSPRYKVAKRGQDVALRCDPISGHVSLFWYQQALGQGPEFLTYFQNEAQLDKSGLPSDRFFAERPEGSVSTLKIQRTQQEDSAVYLCASRSTGTPGNTIYFGEGSWLTVV.

The sample holds one count of this clone. The V call is TRBV19, the J call TRBJ2-1; 7 nucleotides match TRBD2. Trimming cost V 1 base and J 5 bases; bases outside gene matches: 8. This CDR3 has 16 amino acids. Looked up from germline, CDR1 is LNHDA and CDR2 is SQIVND (reference sequence). Here the CDR3 reads CASSIVIAGRNNEQFF. The DNA of the CDR3 is TGTGCCAGTAGTATAGTAATAGCGGGCAGGAACAATGAGCAGTTCTTC.

The rearrangement uses TRBV7-8 and TRBJ1-3; possible D gene TRBD1, 6 bases. Germline V gene sequence: CDR1 SGHVS, CDR2 FQNEAQ. Trimming left V 3 bases short and J 1 base short, with 10 bases between. The CDR3 contains 15 residues. The CDR3 loop reads CASSLPGASGNTIYF. The CDR3 bases are TGTGCCAGCAGCTTGCCGGGGGCTTCTGGAAACACCATATATTTT.

This chain connects TRBV7-9 to TRBJ2-1; 9 bases align to TRBD2. The CDR3 has 19 amino acids. In germline, CDR1 is SEHNR, CDR2 FQNEAQ (reference sequence). Germline trimming cut 1 base from V and 4 bases from J; bases unmatched to any gene: 14. CDR3 in DNA: TGTGCCAGCAGCTTAGTGACCCCCCCCGGGACTAGCAAATACAATGAGCAGTTCTTC. This gives the protein CASSLVTPPGTSKYNEQFF.

The rearrangement links TRBV19 to TRBJ2-1; D possibly uses TRBD1 or TRBD2 (5 bases each). The CDR3 sequence is 15 residues long. V was cut by 0 bases and J by 0 bases, with 6 bases left in between. Per the germline V gene, CDR1 is LNHDA and CDR2 is SQIVND (reference sequence). For the CDR3, the DNA is TGTGCCAGTAGTATAGAGGGGACCTCCTACAATGAGCAGTTCTTC. Residues: CASSIEGTSYNEQFF. Together with reference TRBV19 and TRBJ2-1, the CDR3 gives the full variable domain: DGGITQSPKYLFRKEGQNVTLSCEQNLNHDAMYWYRQDPGQGLRLIYYSQIVNDFQKGDIAEGYSVSREKKESFPLTVTSAQKNPTAFYLCASSIEGTSYNEQFFGPGTRLTVL.

The chain employs TRBV7-9 and TRBJ1-5; D is ambiguous. Germline loops: CDR1 SEHNR, CDR2 FQNEAQ (reference sequence). CDR3 length: 14 amino acids. V gave up 5 bases and J gave up 0 bases, with 8 bases separating them. CDR3 coding DNA: TGTGCCAGCAGCCTAACAGTTAGCAATCAGCCCCAGCATTTT. This sequence encodes CASSLTVSNQPQHF.

This clone was observed a few times. V and J are TRBV5-1 and TRBJ2-2; D is possibly TRBD1 (6 bases). This CDR3 is 15 amino acids long. Germline-derived CDR1 and CDR2 are SGHRS and YFSETQ. V lost 4 bases to trimming and J lost 0 bases, with 10 bases between them. The CDR3 loop reads CASSAGTPNTGELFF. The CDR3 DNA reads TGCGCCAGCAGCGCCGGGACACCGAACACCGGGGAGCTGTTTTTT. Supplemented by reference TRBV5-1 and TRBJ2-2, the full variable domain reads KAGVTQTPRYLIKTRGQQVTLSCSPISGHRSVSWYQQTPGQGLQFLFEYFSETQRNKGNFPGRFSGRQFSNSRSEMNVSTLELGDSALYLCASSAGTPNTGELFFGEGSRLTVL.

The chain links TRBV15 to TRBJ2-5; possibly TRBD2 for D (6 bases). CDR1 LNHNV and CDR2 YYDKDF come from the germline V gene (reference sequence). This CDR3 region has 17 residues. V was cut by 0 bases and J by 5 bases, with 19 bases left in between. The CDR3: CATSRDSGLGGGETQYF. The DNA of the CDR3 is TGTGCCACCAGCAGAGATAGTGGGCTCGGAGGAGGGGAGACCCAGTACTTC.

The chain has TRBV28 and TRBJ1-5, with D maybe TRBD1 (5 bases). This CDR3 comprises 16 residues. The germline CDR1 and CDR2 sequences are MDHEN and SYDVKM. Trimming removed 6 bases from V and 0 bases from J, with 15 bases in between. In nucleotides, the CDR3 is TGTGCCAGCAGCTACCCGGGGGGGTCTAGCAATCAGCCCCAGCATTTT. Translation gives CASSYPGGSSNQPQHF.

J is TRBJ2-1 and V is TRBV6-5, with D possibly matching TRBD1 (6 bases). V shed 7 bases and J shed 4 bases, with 14 bases lying between them. The germline gives CDR1 MNHEY, CDR2 SVGAGI. The CDR3 is made up of 14 amino acids. CDR3 nucleotides: TGTGCCAGCACCCCGGGCCAGGGGTACAATGAGCAGTTCTTC. Translated, it gives CASTPGQGYNEQFF.

The chain links TRBV18 to TRBJ2-6, with 12 positions matching TRBD2. This CDR3 contains 20 residues. J was trimmed by 0 bases and V by 3 bases; bases with no gene match: 9. CDR1 and CDR2 from the germline V gene are KGHSH and LQKENI. The CDR3 bases are TGTGCCAGCTCACCGTTTGTCGGGACTAGCGGGTTCTCTGGGGCCAACGTCCTGACTTTC. This codes for CASSPFVGTSGFSGANVLTF. The full variable domain, rest sourced from reference TRBV18 and TRBJ2-6, is NAGVMQNPRHLVRRRGQEARLRCSPMKGHSHVYWYRQLPEEGLKFMVYLQKENIIDESGMPKERFSAEFPKEGPSILRIQQVVRGDSAAYFCASSPFVGTSGFSGANVLTFGAGSRLTVL.

The chain uses TRBV11-2 and TRBJ2-7, with 14 bases fitting TRBD2. CDR3 length equals 16 residues. After removal of 4 bases from V and 4 bases from J, the junction contained 6 bases not matched to a gene. Germline V gene sequence: CDR1 SGHAT, CDR2 FQNNGV. The CDR3 sequence: CASSSKTSGRGYEQYF. The CDR3 nucleotides read TGTGCCAGCAGCTCCAAGACTAGCGGGAGGGGATACGAGCAGTACTTC. The full variable domain, rest sourced from reference TRBV11-2 and TRBJ2-7, is EAGVAQSPRYKIIEKRQSVAFWCNPISGHATLYWYQQILGQGPKLLIQFQNNGVVDDSQLPKDRFSAERLKGVDSTLKIQPAKLEDSAVYLCASSSKTSGRGYEQYFGPGTRLTVT.

The chain has TRBV5-1 and TRBJ1-2; 7 nucleotides align to TRBD1. Trimming removed 0 bases from V and 6 bases from J; junction bases left unmatched: 8. The CDR3 extends over 15 amino acids. Germline loops: CDR1 SGHRS, CDR2 YFSETQ. The CDR3 DNA reads as TGCGCCAGCAGCTTGGGAACCGAGGGGGCGAATGGCTACACCTTC. Translation gives CASSLGTEGANGYTF.